The clone carrying this TCR beta chain was picked up many times. This CDR3 is built from 15 residues. The germline V gene encodes CDR1 MDHEN and CDR2 SYDVKM. V shed 7 bases and J 3 bases; nucleotides not matched to a gene: 7. Patients had received no treatment of any kind before thyroid surgery. As handled by the study authors: The study built a papillary thyroid cancer distant-metastasis classifier from CDR3 differences across clinicopathological groups. TCRdb reprocessed the PCR reads via MiXCR. It is TCRdb's table, rather than the study itself, that gives the V and J calls and clone size. The table shows some 54,000 clones, with around a sixth occurring only once. The sample is drawn from a study of metastatic and nonmetastatic thyroid tumors.

What was sequenced was blood. The sequence was collected from a female donor with papillary thyroid cancer or a benign thyroid nodule (not recorded which). Some clones in this sample may be carry-over from other donors' samples. The V gene is TRBV28, the J gene TRBJ1-4, with 8 bases lining up with TRBD1. CDR3 sequence (DNA): TGTGCCAGCAAGCAGACAGGGGCGCCTAATGAAAAACTGTTTTTT. Encoded protein: CASKQTGAPNEKLFF.